A single sample is the source of the 21 T cell receptor beta chains below, sequenced in a study of blood T cell repertoires in COVID-19 (dated by TCRdb to 2018 to 2020). Receptor libraries were prepared by the immunoSEQ multiplex PCR assay. TCRdb took this table from immuneACCESS and kept in-frame rearrangements with V and J called. Such tables lack part of the clones; where checked against another copy, unresolved V genes explain under half of the gap, and the rest is unexplained. The sample table shows tens of thousands of clones, and around four fifths are seen once. The ten largest clonotypes hold about 10% of the sample. The sequencing input was peripheral blood. Receptors were obtained from a human donor in a cohort sampled during active COVID-19.

The J gene is TRBJ1-2, the V gene TRBV7-8; D perhaps matches TRBD1 (5 bases). The V end lost 5 bases, the J end lost 8 bases, and 12 bases lay between the germline ends. The length of the CDR3 is 12 residues. From germline, CDR1 is SGHVS and CDR2 FQNEAQ. The CDR3 reads CASSPHQGGYTF. CDR3 DNA: TGTGCCAGCAGCCCACACCAGGGCGGCTACACCTTC.

This chain connects TRBV19 to TRBJ1-5, with D possibly matching TRBD1 (6 bases). CDR1 and CDR2 from the germline V gene are LNHDA and SQIVND (reference sequence). V was clipped by 6 bases and J by 1 base, with 13 bases between them. This CDR3 spans 15 amino acids. DNA of the CDR3: TGTGCCAGTAGGACTGGGGGCCTCAGCAATCAGCCCCAGCATTTT. This gives the protein CASRTGGLSNQPQHF.

This chain joins TRBV9 and TRBJ2-5, with TRBD1 identical over 7 bases. CDR1 is SGDLS, CDR2 YYNGEE, per germline. The CDR3 consists of 14 residues. The V gene end was trimmed by 2 bases and the J gene end by 2 bases; junction bases not matched to a gene: 3. CDR3 in DNA: TGTGCCAGCAGCGTGGGACAGTTGCAAGAGACCCAGTACTTC. It is translated as CASSVGQLQETQYF.

This sequence joins TRBV18 and TRBJ2-3; a weak D match, TRBD2 (5 bases). The germline gives CDR1 KGHSH, CDR2 LQKENI. This CDR3 is 13 amino acids long. Trimming pared 2 bases from V and 6 bases from J, leaving 9 bases between. CDR3 sequence reads: CASSPNPGDTQYF. The CDR3 region has the DNA TGTGCCAGCTCACCAAACCCGGGGGATACGCAGTATTTT. Full variable domain (missing parts from reference TRBV18 and TRBJ2-3): NAGVMQNPRHLVRRRGQEARLRCSPMKGHSHVYWYRQLPEEGLKFMVYLQKENIIDESGMPKERFSAEFPKEGPSILRIQQVVRGDSAAYFCASSPNPGDTQYFGPGTRLTVL.

The rearrangement links TRBV24-1 to TRBJ1-1, with 8 bases lining up with TRBD1. Germline V CDR1 and CDR2: KGHDR, SFDVKD. This CDR3 has 15 residues. J lost 4 bases, V lost 3 bases, and 6 bases had no gene match. CDR3 sequence (DNA): TGTGCCACCAGTGATCCCCGTCAGGGGGCCACTGAAGCTTTCTTT. This encodes CATSDPRQGATEAFF.

This sequence joins TRBV27 and TRBJ1-1, with D maybe TRBD1 (6 bases). CDR1 is MNHEY and CDR2 is SMNVEV in the germline V gene (reference sequence). V was clipped by 1 base and J by 1 base, with 13 bases between them. The length of the CDR3 is 16 residues. The CDR3 sequence: CASSLWGPGKNTEAFF. CDR3 sequence (DNA): TGTGCCAGCAGTTTATGGGGGCCGGGGAAGAACACTGAAGCTTTCTTT.

The chain joins TRBV10-3 to TRBJ2-3, with D possibly matching TRBD1 (5 bases). Trimming cost V 2 bases and J 5 bases, with 17 bases left between them. The CDR3 is 16 residues long. Per the germline V gene, CDR1 is ENHRY and CDR2 is SYGVKD. DNA of the CDR3: TGTGCCATCAGTGAGGGACCCCCACAGGAAGGAGATACGCAGTATTTT. This translates into CAISEGPPQEGDTQYF.

The gene calls are TRBV30 and TRBJ1-2, with a tentative D call TRBD1 (6 bases). The CDR3 has 14 residues. The germline V gene has CDR1 GTSNPN and CDR2 SVGIG (reference sequence). V was trimmed by 3 bases and J by 5 bases, leaving 16 bases between them. The DNA of the CDR3 is TGTGCCTGGAGCGGTAAGACAGGTCGATATGGCTACACCTTC. This codes for CAWSGKTGRYGYTF.

V gene TRBV6-5 combines with J gene TRBJ2-3, with TRBD2 as a possible D gene (6 bases). This CDR3 region has 11 residues. Germline V gene data show CDR1 as MNHEY and CDR2 as SVGAGI. Trimming removed 5 bases at V and 7 bases at J, with 7 bases between. CDR3 coding DNA: TGTGCCAGCAGTAGCGGGTATACGCAGTATTTT. Its protein is CASSSGYTQYF.

This rearrangement joins TRBV10-3 to TRBJ1-2; D is possibly TRBD1 (6 bases). Germline CDR1 is ENHRY and CDR2 is SYGVKD. The length of the CDR3 is 11 residues. V was clipped by 4 bases and J by 7 bases, with 7 bases between them. Written as DNA, the CDR3 is TGTGCCATCAGTGCGGACAGTGGCTACACCTTC. Protein sequence: CAISADSGYTF.

The J gene is TRBJ2-4, the V gene TRBV10-3; 12 bases match TRBD1. CDR3 length equals 18 residues. Trimming at V came to 2 bases and at J to 1 base, leaving 6 bases not matched to a gene. Per the germline V gene, CDR1 is ENHRY and CDR2 is SYGVKD. The CDR3 nucleotides are TGTGCCATCAGTGAGCGGGGACAGGGGGCGACGGCCAAAAACATTCAGTACTTC. Translating gives CAISERGQGATAKNIQYF.

This clone occurred once. This rearrangement joins TRBV10-3 to TRBJ2-2; 8 nucleotides agree with TRBD1. CDR3 length equals 16 residues. V trimming: 1 base; J trimming: 1 base; junction bases outside the gene matches: 2. The V gene's germline CDR1 is ENHRY and CDR2 SYGVKD. The CDR3 loop reads CAISEFDRGNTGELFF. The CDR3 nucleotides are TGTGCCATCAGTGAGTTCGACAGGGGGAACACCGGGGAGCTGTTTTTT.

The gene calls are TRBV29-1 and TRBJ2-5, with 12 bases lining up with TRBD2. The CDR3 has 13 residues. CDR1 and CDR2 from the germline V gene are SQVTM and ANQGSEA. The J segment lost 5 bases and the V segment lost 6 bases, leaving 4 bases of the junction unmatched. CDR3 sequence: CSVRLAGAETQYF. The CDR3 region has the DNA TGCAGCGTGAGACTAGCGGGAGCCGAGACCCAGTACTTC.

The chain carries TRBV5-4 and TRBJ1-2; TRBD1 matches 7 bases. CDR1 is SGHNT and CDR2 is YYREEE in the germline V gene (reference sequence). This CDR3 has 14 amino acids. J gave up 6 bases and V 0 bases, and 5 bases lay outside the gene matches. This chain's CDR3 is CASSLEQGTDGYTF. CDR3 in DNA: TGTGCCAGCAGCTTGGAACAGGGGACGGATGGCTACACCTTC.

The sample holds a few counts of this clone. The chain uses TRBV9 and TRBJ2-3, with 11 nucleotides matching TRBD2. The CDR3 runs 16 residues. The germline CDR1 and CDR2 sequences are SGDLS and YYNGEE. After removal of 4 bases from V and 4 bases from J, the junction contained 8 bases not matched to a gene. The CDR3 reads CASSTSGGGSADTQYF. The CDR3 DNA is TGTGCCAGCAGCACTAGCGGGGGAGGTAGCGCAGATACGCAGTATTTT.

About this clone itself: The junction differs from germline at one of its ends, possibly a read error. The genes are TRBV7-7 and TRBJ2-7, with 9 nucleotides matching TRBD1. The CDR3 runs to 15 residues. CDR1 and CDR2 from the germline V gene are SSHAT and FNYEAQ (reference sequence). Here the CDR3 reads CASSLADRGSYEQYF. CDR3 nucleotides: TGTGCTAGCAGCTTAGCGGACAGGGGATCCTACGAGCAGTACTTC.

This clone came up a few times. The rearrangement joins TRBV4-2 to TRBJ2-7; a possible D gene is TRBD1 (5 bases). This CDR3 has 14 residues. The V gene's germline CDR1 is LGHNA and CDR2 YNFKEQ. V lost 0 bases to trimming and J lost 4 bases, with 10 bases between them. This CDR3 is CASSQDLREYEQYF. For the CDR3, the DNA is TGTGCCAGCAGCCAAGATCTCAGGGAATACGAGCAGTACTTC.

The rearrangement joins TRBV4-1 to TRBJ2-7, with 7 bases aligning to TRBD1. The CDR3 contains 13 residues. Germline values: CDR1 MGHRA, CDR2 YSYEKL. With 1 base clipped from V and 3 bases from J, the junction kept 0 bases outside the gene matches. The CDR3 is CASSQGTGYEQYF. The CDR3 nucleotides read TGCGCCAGCAGCCAAGGGACAGGCTACGAGCAGTACTTC.

The gene calls are TRBV13 and TRBJ2-5, with TRBD2 matching over 11 bases. The junction had 9 bases not matched to a gene; V was cut back by 4 bases and J by 2 bases. The CDR3 contains 17 residues. Germline V gene lookup returns CDR1 PRHDT and CDR2 FYEKMQ (reference sequence). This CDR3 is CASSSITGLAEQETQYF. In nucleotides, the CDR3 is TGTGCCAGCAGCTCAATCACGGGACTAGCGGAACAAGAGACCCAGTACTTC.

The chain uses TRBV2 and TRBJ2-1, with D possibly matching TRBD2 (5 bases). CDR1 is SNHLY, CDR2 FYNNEI, per germline. The CDR3 sequence is 15 residues long. V was shortened by 3 bases and J by 2 bases, with 11 bases between the two germline ends. The CDR3 here is CASSDGVAPYNEQFF. DNA for the CDR3: TGTGCCAGCAGTGATGGAGTAGCGCCCTACAATGAGCAGTTCTTC.

The chain links TRBV4-1 to TRBJ1-5, with TRBD1 as a possible D gene (6 bases). This CDR3 comprises 15 residues. V was cut by 1 base and J by 2 bases, with 9 bases left in between. CDR1 and CDR2 from the germline V gene are MGHRA and YSYEKL. The CDR3 is CASSQGNRGNQPQHF. CDR3 nucleotide sequence: TGCGCCAGCAGCCAAGGAAACAGGGGCAATCAGCCCCAGCATTTT.